This is a list of T cell receptor beta chains from one sample in a study of cytomegalovirus exposure and HLA in healthy donors. The protocol was immunoSEQ multiplex PCR, while the TCRdb copy is restricted to in-frame clones and leaves out a portion. The repertoire includes about 99,000 clones, around two thirds of them detected once, and about 3.5% sits in the top ten. The specimen was PBMCs. Receptor source: a woman in her forties or fifties in good health and CMV-seronegative. Both conserved end residues are part of each CDR3. D genes are given only for firm matches.

>TRBV11-2|-|TRBJ2-3
CASSFHPARSPTQYF
>TRBV10-3|-|TRBJ1-1
CAIIANAAQAFF
>TRBV10-3|TRBD1|TRBJ2-5
CAIRRGGAREETQYF
>TRBV30|-|TRBJ1-2
CAWRPTEDGYTF
>TRBV7-9|TRBD2|TRBJ2-7
CASSPGTRRSEQYF
>TRBV28|-|TRBJ2-7
CASSFGGTYEQYF
>TRBV7-9|TRBD2|TRBJ2-1
CASSSGGGANEQFF
>TRBV2|-|TRBJ2-1
CASSERAGGQLSSYNEQFF
>TRBV12-5|-|TRBJ1-6
CASGLDQLGNSPLHF
>TRBV5-1|-|TRBJ2-7
CASSLGQASSYEQYF
>TRBV5-1|TRBD1|TRBJ1-4
CASSLGQGGEKLFF
>TRBV7-8|TRBD1|TRBJ1-5
CASSGRDRWEPQHF
>TRBV7-3|TRBD1|TRBJ1-1
CASSWTGDTEAFF
>TRBV14|-|TRBJ2-1
CASSRNQRSEQFF
>TRBV5-1|TRBD1|TRBJ2-7
CASSPAGTDYEQYF
>TRBV10-3|-|TRBJ1-5
CAISENPAQPQHF
>TRBV4-3|-|TRBJ2-6
CASSQDPAQGGSGANVLTF
>TRBV6-6|-|TRBJ2-1
CASRSNNEQFF
>TRBV23-1|-|TRBJ1-1
CASPEGTEAFF
>TRBV7-2|-|TRBJ2-7
CASSLGIQREQYF
>TRBV5-1|-|TRBJ2-1
CASSLAFRTVYNEQFF
>TRBV11-3|TRBD1|TRBJ1-1
CASSTRDRVNTEAFF